Described below is a single T cell receptor beta chain sequence and its context. The sample is drawn from a study of blood T cell repertoires in COVID-19. In the study overall: There were acute and convalescent COVID-19 samples, and they came from the United States, Italy and Spain. The analysed material was cDNA or gDNA that came from T cells, B-cell-depleted T cells, or PBMCs.

Per the original data handling: It was from reference gene primer amplification that nucleated cell counts were estimated. Assay: immunoSEQ multiplex PCR; the TCRdb copy retains only in-frame clones and omits some. V and J calls plus clone size are reproduced from that table; the DNA served to infer D and trimming. The sample comprises hundreds of thousands of clones, more than 70% of which are singletons, and about 7.8% rests with the top ten. The V end was cut by 6 bases, the J end by 7 bases, with 15 bases between. Germline V gives CDR1 MNHEY, CDR2 SVGAGI. The CDR3 has 14 amino acids. The chain uses TRBV6-5 and TRBJ2-2, with D unclear. Sequenced material: peripheral blood. This TCR was recovered from a woman aged 45-60 years who had recovered from COVID-19. The CDR3, as DNA: TGTGCCAGCAGCCCCAATAATGGCGGCGGGGAGCTGTTTTTT. As protein: CASSPNNGGGELFF.